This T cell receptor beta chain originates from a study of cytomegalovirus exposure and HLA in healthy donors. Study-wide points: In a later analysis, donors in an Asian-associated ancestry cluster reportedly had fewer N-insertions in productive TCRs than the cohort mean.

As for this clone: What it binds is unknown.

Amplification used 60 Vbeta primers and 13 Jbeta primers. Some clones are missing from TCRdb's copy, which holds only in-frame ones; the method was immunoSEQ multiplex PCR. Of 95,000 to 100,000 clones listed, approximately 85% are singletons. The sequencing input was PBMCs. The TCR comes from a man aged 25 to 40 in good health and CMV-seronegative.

CDR3 sequence: CASSHQDRGAIYEQYF. As DNA, the CDR3 is TGTGCCAGCAGTCATCAGGACAGGGGGGCAATTTACGAGCAGTACTTC. V gene TRBV7-2 combines with J gene TRBJ2-7; TRBD1 matches 10 bases. This CDR3 has 16 amino acids. The V gene's germline CDR1 is SGHTA and CDR2 FQGNSA. V lost 6 bases, J lost 4 bases, and 12 bases stayed unmatched.